These T cell receptor beta chains were read from a single sample in a study of monozygotic twins with inflammatory bowel disease. No DNA is given; TCRdb re-called the 5' RACE reads and lists each CDR3 protein once. The sample's table shows about 450,000 distinct CDR3 sequences. The sample consisted of blood. The receptors derive from a human donor with ulcerative colitis or Crohn's disease, or a healthy co-twin of an affected twin (not recorded which). The CDR3 runs from the conserved cysteine through the conserved F or W.

J gene: TRBJ2-3
V gene: TRBV5-1
CDR3 protein: CASTRDSPYTDTQYF

J gene: TRBJ1-2
V gene: TRBV27
CDR3 protein: CASSLSTGGNYGYTF

J gene: TRBJ1-5
V gene: TRBV28
CDR3 protein: CASSLGQGNNQPQHF

J gene: TRBJ2-2
V gene: TRBV28
CDR3 protein: CASSLRDGKTSGRITGELFF

J gene: TRBJ2-2
V gene: TRBV5-1
CDR3 protein: CASSPRTNAGELFF

J gene: TRBJ1-3
V gene: TRBV5-1
CDR3 protein: CASSHRGGIGTDSGNTIYF

J gene: TRBJ2-7
V gene: TRBV11-1
CDR3 protein: CASSLGDGVAYEQYF

J gene: TRBJ2-2
V gene: TRBV5-1
CDR3 protein: CASSLGATNTGELFF

J gene: TRBJ2-6
V gene: TRBV29-1
CDR3 protein: CSVPDSSGANVLTF

J gene: TRBJ2-1
V gene: TRBV7-2
CDR3 protein: CASTWGGTYNEQFF